This TCR beta chain was captured by sequencing in a study of CXCR3-negative and CXCR3-positive naive CD8 T cells. Overall study findings and caveats: Comparison of naive cells showed more hydrophobic TRB CDR3s in CXCR3-positive than in CXCR3-negative naive cells.

Through 5' RACE with UMI labels, the TRB cDNA libraries were prepared. TCRdb reprocessed the 5' RACE reads; each CDR3 protein has one entry and no DNA is given. Across 4,500 to 6,500 distinct CDR3 sequences, the top ten clones capture under 2.5% of the sample. CDR3 size: 13 residues. The germline CDR1 and CDR2 sequences are SNHLY and FYNNEI. Worth noting for this clonotype: The antigen is not known.

The sample was naive CXCR3+ CD8+ T cells from blood. The sample's subset: CD45RO-CCR7+CD27+CD95- naive CD8+ T cells expressing CXCR3 (TNR3+). The gene calls are TRBV2 and TRBJ2-1. This clonotype was sampled from a human donor in good health. Some clones in this sample may be carry-over from other donors' samples. Here the CDR3 reads CASGTSSYNEQFF.